This TCR beta chain was sequenced during a study of glioma-infiltrating T cells. The study's findings and limits: Tissue-blood divergence was below expectation in non-neoplastic patients, above in gliomas. CDR3 overlap between tissue and blood was very small.

In regard to this clonotype: Its matching antigen is unknown. A much bigger clone sits one base away, suggesting this may be a read error.

The iRepertoire nested amplicon-rescue multiplex PCR amplified TCR alpha and beta CDR3s from RNA. MiXCR, run by TCRdb on the multiplex PCR reads, gives a single entry per CDR3 protein. This table holds approximately 120,000 distinct CDR3 sequences, around 23% found once. The CDR3 extends over 13 amino acids. Germline V gene lookup returns CDR1 SGHTA and CDR2 FQGNSA. The V gene lost 8 bases and the J gene lost 2 bases, with 13 bases spanning the gap. The chain recombines TRBV7-2 with TRBJ2-7, with D possibly TRBD1 on 5 matching bases. This clonotype was obtained from a human donor with low-grade glioma or glioblastoma, undergoing nonglioma brain surgery, or in good health (not recorded which). Sequencing was done on a sample of glioma tissue, nonneoplastic brain tissue, or PBMCs (not recorded which). CDR3 DNA sequence: TGTGCCAGCGGCGTAGACAGTACCTACGAGCAGTACTTC. Encoded protein: CASGVDSTYEQYF.